Presented here are 21 T cell receptor beta chains from one specimen sequenced in a study of T cell responses to AZD1222 COVID-19 vaccine. TCRdb keeps only in-frame clones here, not all; method: immunoSEQ multiplex PCR. The sample consists of 72,000 or so clones, roughly nine tenths of them appearing once. Here the sequenced sample was peripheral blood, taken 28 days after the second AZD1222 dose. The source of these receptors is an adult who received the AZD1222 COVID-19 vaccine.

The chain employs TRBV9 and TRBJ2-1, with 14 bases fitting TRBD2. This CDR3 is 19 amino acids long. V dropped 2 bases and J dropped 2; count of bases not matched to a gene: 9. CDR1 and CDR2 from the germline V gene are SGDLS and YYNGEE. Written as DNA, the CDR3 is TGTGCCAGCAGCGTTGAGGGACTAGCGGGAGACACGGCCTACAATGAGCAGTTCTTC. Amino acids: CASSVEGLAGDTAYNEQFF.

This clone has a single count. The genes are TRBV7-3 and TRBJ2-5; D gene uncertain. Germline values: CDR1 SGHTA, CDR2 FQGTGA. The CDR3 runs to 15 residues. The V and J ends lost 0 bases and 6 bases respectively, with 14 bases between them. This CDR3 reads CASSLTGGPAKTQYF. In DNA form, the CDR3 reads TGTGCCAGCAGCTTAACCGGTGGTCCGGCCAAGACCCAGTACTTC. The full variable domain, completed using reference TRBV7-3 and TRBJ2-5, is GAGVSQTPSNKVTEKGKYVELRCDPISGHTALYWYRQSLGQGPEFLIYFQGTGAADDSGLPNDRFFAVRPEGSVSTLKIQRTERGDSAVYLCASSLTGGPAKTQYFGPGTRLLVL.

The chain joins TRBV11-3 to TRBJ1-4; maybe TRBD1 (5 bases). CDR3 length equals 14 residues. The germline V gene encodes CDR1 SGHNT and CDR2 YENEEA. V was clipped by 3 bases and J by 8 bases, with 13 bases between them. CDR3 loop: CASSFGGSEEKLFF. The CDR3 DNA is TGTGCCAGCAGCTTCGGGGGGAGCGAGGAAAAACTGTTTTTT.

The chain combines TRBV3-1 (or the pseudogene TRBV3-2) with TRBJ1-1; 8 nucleotides match TRBD1. V shed 6 bases, J shed 5 bases, and the junction held 8 bases outside the gene matches. Per germline, CDR1 LGHDT and CDR2 YNNKEL (reference sequence). The CDR3 sequence is 14 residues long. The CDR3 spells CASRSSDRATEAFF. DNA for the CDR3: TGTGCCAGCAGAAGCTCGGACAGGGCGACTGAAGCTTTCTTT.

This clone is a singleton in its sample. This rearrangement joins TRBV20-1 to TRBJ2-7; unclear D gene. This CDR3 is built from 14 residues. Germline V gene lookup returns CDR1 DFQATT and CDR2 SNEGSKA (reference sequence). The V end was cut by 3 bases, the J end by 2 bases, with 14 bases between. The CDR3 DNA reads TGCAGTGCTAGTTCCGAGACACAACCCTACGAGCAGTACTTC. Translation gives CSASSETQPYEQYF.

Only one count was recorded for this clone. This chain links TRBV5-6 with TRBJ1-2, with a weak D call TRBD1 (6 bases). Germline V gene lookup returns CDR1 SGHDT and CDR2 YYEEEE. V lost 4 bases to trimming and J lost 8 bases, with 15 bases between them. The CDR3 is made up of 13 amino acids. The CDR3 sequence is CASSLQGNRGYTF. CDR3 DNA: TGTGCCAGCAGCCTCCAGGGGAACCGGGGCTACACCTTC.

The J gene is TRBJ1-2, the V gene TRBV27; D call uncertain. Germline V gene data show CDR1 as MNHEY and CDR2 as SMNVEV (reference sequence). The CDR3 has 14 residues. V was trimmed by 0 bases and J by 4 bases, leaving 9 bases between them. Here the CDR3 DNA reads TGTGCCAGCAGTTTATCCAGAGGCGCCTATGGCTACACCTTC. Its translation: CASSLSRGAYGYTF.

The gene calls are TRBV6-5 and TRBJ2-7, with 8 nucleotides matching TRBD2. The V and J ends lost 6 bases and 6 bases, in that order; junction bases with no gene match: 13. The length of the CDR3 is 15 residues. Germline CDR1 reads MNHEY; CDR2 reads SVGAGI. CDR3 in DNA: TGTGCCAGCAGGGGATACAGCGGGAGCGCCCTCGAGCAGTACTTC. This codes for CASRGYSGSALEQYF.

In its sample, this clone was seen a few times. The gene calls are TRBV6-1 and TRBJ2-5; tentatively, D is TRBD2 (6 bases). V shed 3 bases and J shed 7 bases, with 15 bases lying between them. Germline CDR1 reads MNHNS; CDR2 reads SASEGT. This CDR3 comprises 14 residues. The CDR3 DNA sequence: TGTGCCAGCAGTGACCGGTCGGGGGTTGGGACCCAGTACTTC. Translated: CASSDRSGVGTQYF.

The V call is TRBV5-1, the J call TRBJ2-2, with TRBD1 matching over 7 bases. V was pared by 2 bases and J by 5 bases, with 12 bases of the junction left unmatched. CDR1 and CDR2 (germline): SGHRS, YFSETQ. There are 17 residues in the CDR3. CDR3 bases: TGCGCCAGCAGCTTCCACTCAACAGGGGCAGGGACCGGGGAGCTGTTTTTT. The encoded protein is CASSFHSTGAGTGELFF.

The chain recombines TRBV6-5 with TRBJ2-7; TRBD1 matches 9 bases. The V gene's germline CDR1 is MNHEY and CDR2 SVGAGI. V was clipped by 4 bases and J by 8 bases; unmatched bases: 6. This CDR3 is 13 amino acids long. This chain's CDR3 is CASSSDRGVKQYF. The CDR3 DNA follows: TGTGCCAGCAGTTCGGACAGGGGAGTGAAGCAGTACTTC.

J is TRBJ2-3 and V is TRBV5-4; D is undetermined. The CDR3 runs 15 residues. The V end lost 0 bases, the J end lost 0 bases, and 8 bases lay between the germline ends. Per germline, CDR1 SGHNT and CDR2 YYREEE (reference sequence). CDR3 region: CASSLERASTDTQYF. Written as DNA, the CDR3 is TGTGCCAGCAGCTTGGAAAGGGCTAGCACAGATACGCAGTATTTT.

CDR3 residues: CASSPQGDRGRDEQFF. In DNA, the CDR3 is TGTGCCAGCAGCCCTCAGGGGGACAGGGGAAGAGATGAGCAGTTCTTC. The V call is TRBV9, the J call TRBJ2-1, with 10 bases matching TRBD1. Germline trimming cut 4 bases from V and 8 bases from J; bases unmatched to any gene: 12. The CDR3 runs to 16 residues. Germline CDR1 and CDR2: SGDLS and YYNGEE.

This chain uses TRBV18 with TRBJ1-6; D is ambiguous. The CDR3 runs to 16 residues. The ends were cut back, 5 bases at V and 5 bases at J, with 16 bases in the middle. Germline V gene data show CDR1 as KGHSH and CDR2 as LQKENI. The chain's CDR3 is CASSLNSVRDNSPLHF. The CDR3 nucleotides read TGTGCCAGCTCATTGAACAGCGTACGGGATAATTCACCCCTCCACTTT.

This chain links TRBV7-2 with TRBJ2-7; 7 positions match TRBD1. The CDR3 has 14 amino acids. V trimming: 1 base; J trimming: 1 base; junction bases outside the gene matches: 1. Per the germline V gene, CDR1 is SGHTA and CDR2 is FQGNSA. The CDR3 coding sequence is TGTGCCAGCAGCTTAGGGGGACAGTCCTACGAGCAGTACTTC. This codes for CASSLGGQSYEQYF.

This chain joins TRBV7-2 and TRBJ2-2; maybe TRBD1 (5 bases). The CDR3 runs to 14 residues. CDR1 and CDR2 from the germline V gene are SGHTA and FQGNSA. With 5 bases removed from V and 1 base from J, the gap between germline ends came to 8 bases. The CDR3 DNA sequence: TGTGCCAGCAGCCCTCAGGGGAACACCGGGGAGCTGTTTTTT. Translated: CASSPQGNTGELFF. The full variable domain, with the rest looked up from reference TRBV7-2 and TRBJ2-2, is GAGVSQSPSNKVTEKGKDVELRCDPISGHTALYWYRQSLGQGLEFLIYFQGNSAPDKSGLPSDRFSAERTGGSVSTLTIQRTQQEDSAVYLCASSPQGNTGELFFGEGSRLTVL.

The chain uses TRBV5-1 and TRBJ2-1; 7 bases line up with TRBD1. V lost 7 bases to trimming and J lost 2 bases; unmatched junction nucleotides: 3. CDR3 length equals 13 residues. CDR1 SGHRS and CDR2 YFSETQ come from the germline V gene. The CDR3 reads CASGGQTYNEQFF. CDR3 coding DNA: TGCGCCAGCGGGGGACAGACCTACAATGAGCAGTTCTTC.

V gene TRBV2 combines with J gene TRBJ2-7; tentatively, D is TRBD1 (5 bases). The CDR3 runs 14 residues. The V and J ends lost 3 bases and 5 bases respectively, with 14 bases between them. Germline V lookup: CDR1 SNHLY, CDR2 FYNNEI. CDR3 amino acids: CASSDSRVRHEQYF. The CDR3, as DNA: TGTGCCAGCAGTGACTCCAGGGTACGCCACGAGCAGTACTTC.

This sequence joins TRBV7-3 and TRBJ1-2; D is ambiguous. V was cut by 6 bases and J by 5 bases, with 13 bases left in between. CDR1 is SGHTA, CDR2 FQGTGA, per germline. This CDR3 contains 13 residues. CDR3 amino acids: CASSFDNTYGYTF. The CDR3 region has the DNA TGTGCCAGCAGTTTTGACAATACTTATGGCTACACCTTC.

This clone was picked up a small number of times. V is TRBV19 and J is TRBJ2-3, with a weak D call TRBD2 (6 bases). The CDR3 length is 14 residues. Per germline, CDR1 LNHDA and CDR2 SQIVND (reference sequence). Trimming took off 6 bases at V and 0 bases at J, with 10 bases between the two ends. The CDR3 DNA reads as TGTGCCAGTAGGGTAGCGGTAAGCACAGATACGCAGTATTTT. This sequence encodes CASRVAVSTDTQYF.

The V and J genes are TRBV6-6 and TRBJ2-7; TRBD1 or TRBD2 may be the D gene (5 bases each). Between the trimmed V and J ends, which lost 7 bases and 6 bases, there was a span of 16 bases. This CDR3 has 13 amino acids. The germline CDR1 and CDR2 sequences are MNHNY and SVGAGI (reference sequence). The CDR3 DNA follows: TGTGCCAGCACCACTGGGTCGGGGCGCGAGCAGTACTTC. As protein: CASTTGSGREQYF.